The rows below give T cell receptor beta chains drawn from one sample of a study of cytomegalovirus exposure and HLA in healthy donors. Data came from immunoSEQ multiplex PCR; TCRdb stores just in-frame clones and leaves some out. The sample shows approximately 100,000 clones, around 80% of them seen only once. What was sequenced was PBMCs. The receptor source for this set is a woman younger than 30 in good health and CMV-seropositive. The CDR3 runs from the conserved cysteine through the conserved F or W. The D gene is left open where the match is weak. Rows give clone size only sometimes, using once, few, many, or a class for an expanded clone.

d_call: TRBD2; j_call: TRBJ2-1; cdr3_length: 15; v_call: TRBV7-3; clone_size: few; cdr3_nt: TGTGCCAGCAGCTTAACAGGCGGGAGGGCCAATGAGCAGTTCTTC; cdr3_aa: CASSLTGGRANEQFF
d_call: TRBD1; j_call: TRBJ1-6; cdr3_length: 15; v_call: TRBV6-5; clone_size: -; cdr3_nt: TGTGCCAGCAGTTACGGGACAGGGTATAATTCACCCCTCCACTTT; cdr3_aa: CASSYGTGYNSPLHF
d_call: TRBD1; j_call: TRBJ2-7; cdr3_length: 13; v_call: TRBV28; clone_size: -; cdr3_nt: TGTGCCAGCAGTTGGACAGGGGGTAAAGAGCAGTACTTC; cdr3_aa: CASSWTGGKEQYF
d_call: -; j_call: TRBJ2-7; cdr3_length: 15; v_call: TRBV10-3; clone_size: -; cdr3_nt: TGTGCCATCAGTGAGTCCCGGACACTTCACTACGAGCAGTACTTC; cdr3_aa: CAISESRTLHYEQYF
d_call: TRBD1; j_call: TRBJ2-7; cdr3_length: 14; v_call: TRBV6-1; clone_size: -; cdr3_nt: TGTGCCAGCAGGACAGGGGGCATTTCCTACGAGCAGTACTTC; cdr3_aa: CASRTGGISYEQYF
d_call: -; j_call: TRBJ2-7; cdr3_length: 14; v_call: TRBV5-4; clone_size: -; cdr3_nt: TGTGCCAGCAGCTTGGCGGGGGTGGCCTACGAGCAGTACTTC; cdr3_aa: CASSLAGVAYEQYF
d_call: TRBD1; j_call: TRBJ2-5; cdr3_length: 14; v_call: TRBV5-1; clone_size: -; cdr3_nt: TGCGCCAGCAGCTCCACTGGACAGGGAGAGACCCAGTACTTC; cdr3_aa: CASSSTGQGETQYF
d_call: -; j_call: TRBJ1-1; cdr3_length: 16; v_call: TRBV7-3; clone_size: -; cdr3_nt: TGTGCCAGCAGCTTAACCGGGACAAGCATGAACACTGAAGCTTTCTTT; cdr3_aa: CASSLTGTSMNTEAFF
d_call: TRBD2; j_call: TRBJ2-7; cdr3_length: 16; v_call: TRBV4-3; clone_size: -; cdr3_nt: TGCGCCAGCAGCCAAGCACCTAGCGGGGCCCCCTACGAGCAGTACTTC; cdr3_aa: CASSQAPSGAPYEQYF
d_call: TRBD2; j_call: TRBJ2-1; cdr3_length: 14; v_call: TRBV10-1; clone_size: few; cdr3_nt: TGCGCCAGCAGCGACCCGGGGGGATACAATGAGCAGTTCTTC; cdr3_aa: CASSDPGGYNEQFF
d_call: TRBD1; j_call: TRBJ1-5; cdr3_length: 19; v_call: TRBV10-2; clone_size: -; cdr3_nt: TGCGCCAGCAGTGCTGACCGGGACAGGTTCCCGAGTAGCAATCAGCCCCAGCATTTT; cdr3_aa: CASSADRDRFPSSNQPQHF
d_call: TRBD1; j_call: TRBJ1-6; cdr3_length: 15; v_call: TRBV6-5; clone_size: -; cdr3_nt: TGTGCCAGCAGTGCCCGGACAGGGCAGGGTTCACCCCTCCACTTT; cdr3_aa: CASSARTGQGSPLHF
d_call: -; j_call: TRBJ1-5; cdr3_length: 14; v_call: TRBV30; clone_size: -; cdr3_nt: TGTGCCTGGAGTGAAGGCGGTAGCAATCAGCCCCAGCATTTT; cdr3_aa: CAWSEGGSNQPQHF
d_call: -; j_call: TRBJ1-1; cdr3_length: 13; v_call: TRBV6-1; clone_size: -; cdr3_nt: TGTGCCAGCAGGATCGCGGAGAGCACTGAAGCTTTCTTT; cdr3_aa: CASRIAESTEAFF
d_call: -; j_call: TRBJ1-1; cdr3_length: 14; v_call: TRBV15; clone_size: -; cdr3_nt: TGTGCCACCAGCAGAGCGTCCCTGAACACTGAAGCTTTCTTT; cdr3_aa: CATSRASLNTEAFF
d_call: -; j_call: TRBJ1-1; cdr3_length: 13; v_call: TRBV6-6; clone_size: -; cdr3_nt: TGTGCCAGCAGTTACTCGAGTCCAGGGGTAGCTTTCTTT; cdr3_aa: CASSYSSPGVAFF
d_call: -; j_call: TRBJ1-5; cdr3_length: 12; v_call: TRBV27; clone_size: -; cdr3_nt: TGTGCCAGCGGACTTAATAGTCTGCCCCAGCATTTT; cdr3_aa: CASGLNSLPQHF
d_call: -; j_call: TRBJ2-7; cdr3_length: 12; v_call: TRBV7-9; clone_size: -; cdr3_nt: TGTGCCAGCAGCTTAGGAACAGGGGAGCAGTACTTC; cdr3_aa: CASSLGTGEQYF
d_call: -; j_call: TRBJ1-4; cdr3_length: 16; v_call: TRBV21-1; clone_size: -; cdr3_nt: TGTGCCAGCAGCAAAGAACAGGGTAGCGACAATGAAAAACTGTTTTTT; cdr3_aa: CASSKEQGSDNEKLFF
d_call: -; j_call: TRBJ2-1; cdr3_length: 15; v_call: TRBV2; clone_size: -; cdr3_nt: TGTGCCAGAGATGACAGGGAGGTCTCCTACAATGAGCAGTTCTTC; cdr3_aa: CARDDREVSYNEQFF
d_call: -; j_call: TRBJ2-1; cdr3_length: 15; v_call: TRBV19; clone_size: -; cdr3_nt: TGTGCCAGTAGTATCGTACCCAGCTCCTACAATGAGCAGTTCTTC; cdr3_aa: CASSIVPSSYNEQFF
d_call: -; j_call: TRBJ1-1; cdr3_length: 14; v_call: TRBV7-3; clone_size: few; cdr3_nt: TGTGCCAGCAGCTTCACAGTTTCTGTCCCTGAAGCTTTCTTT; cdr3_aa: CASSFTVSVPEAFF
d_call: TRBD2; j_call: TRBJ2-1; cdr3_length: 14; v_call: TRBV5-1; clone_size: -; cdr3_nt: TGCGCCAGCAGCGACCATCTAGCGGCCAATGAGCAGTTCTTC; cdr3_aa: CASSDHLAANEQFF
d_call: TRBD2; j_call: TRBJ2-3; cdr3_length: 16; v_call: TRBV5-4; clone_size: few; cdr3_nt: TGTGCCAGCAGCTCAGGACTAGCGGGAGTGACAGATACGCAGTATTTT; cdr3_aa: CASSSGLAGVTDTQYF
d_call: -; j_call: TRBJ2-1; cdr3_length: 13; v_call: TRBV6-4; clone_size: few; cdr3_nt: TGTGCCAGCAGTGCGGTTGAAACTAATGAGCAGTTCTTC; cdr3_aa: CASSAVETNEQFF
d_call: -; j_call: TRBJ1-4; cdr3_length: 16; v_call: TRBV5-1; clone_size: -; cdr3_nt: TGCGCCAGCAGCTTGGCGGCGACAGCTAAAAATGAAAAACTGTTTTTT; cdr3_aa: CASSLAATAKNEKLFF
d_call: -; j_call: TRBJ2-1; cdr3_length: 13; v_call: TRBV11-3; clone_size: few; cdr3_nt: TGTGCCAGCAGCTTCAACAGTTACAATGAGCAGTTCTTC; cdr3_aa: CASSFNSYNEQFF
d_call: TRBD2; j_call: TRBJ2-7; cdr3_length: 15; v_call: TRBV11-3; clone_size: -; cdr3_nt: TGTGCCAGCTCTAGTGGTCTAGCGGGAGGGCCCGAGCAGTACTTC; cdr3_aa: CASSSGLAGGPEQYF
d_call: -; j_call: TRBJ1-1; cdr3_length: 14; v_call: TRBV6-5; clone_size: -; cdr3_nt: TGTGCCAGCAACCAGGACCCGGGGGGTTTGAATGCTTTCTTT; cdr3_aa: CASNQDPGGLNAFF
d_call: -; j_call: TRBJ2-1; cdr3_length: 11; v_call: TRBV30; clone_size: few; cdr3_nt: TGTGCCTGGAGTGACACCAATGAGCAGTTCTTC; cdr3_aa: CAWSDTNEQFF
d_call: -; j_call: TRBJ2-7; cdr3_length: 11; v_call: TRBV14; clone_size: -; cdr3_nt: TGTGCCAGCAGTACAGGGCGCGAGCAGTACTTC; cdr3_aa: CASSTGREQYF
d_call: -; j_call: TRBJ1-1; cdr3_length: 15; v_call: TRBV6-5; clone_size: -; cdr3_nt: TGTGCCAGCAGTTCCCATCAACTGACGAGAACGGGAGCTTTCTTT; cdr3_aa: CASSSHQLTRTGAFF
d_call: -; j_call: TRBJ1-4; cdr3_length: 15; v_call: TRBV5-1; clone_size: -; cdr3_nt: TGCGCCAGCAGCTCGGGGTCGGGGGTCAACGAAAAACTGTTTTTT; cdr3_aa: CASSSGSGVNEKLFF
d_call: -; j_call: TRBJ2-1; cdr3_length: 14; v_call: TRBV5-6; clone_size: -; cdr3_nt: TGTGCCAGCAGCCTACTCCGGGGATACAATGAGCAGTTCTTC; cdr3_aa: CASSLLRGYNEQFF
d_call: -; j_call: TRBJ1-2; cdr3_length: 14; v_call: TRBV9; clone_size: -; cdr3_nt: TGTGCCAGCAGCGTAGGAGAGCTTAACTATGGCTACACCTTC; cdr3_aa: CASSVGELNYGYTF
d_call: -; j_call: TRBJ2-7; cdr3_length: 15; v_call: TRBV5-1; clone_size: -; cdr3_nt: TGCGCCAGCAGCTTGTTAGCAATTAGTTCCTACGAGCAGTACTTC; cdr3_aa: CASSLLAISSYEQYF
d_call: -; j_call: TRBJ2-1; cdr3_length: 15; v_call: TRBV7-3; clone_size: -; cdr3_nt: TGTGCCAGCAGCCCCGGTCCGGAAGGTCGCGGTGAGCAGTTCTTC; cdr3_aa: CASSPGPEGRGEQFF
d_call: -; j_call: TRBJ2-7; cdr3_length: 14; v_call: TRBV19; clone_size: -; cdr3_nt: TGTGCCAGTAGTATCGGCGACAGCTCCTACGAGCAGTACTTC; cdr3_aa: CASSIGDSSYEQYF
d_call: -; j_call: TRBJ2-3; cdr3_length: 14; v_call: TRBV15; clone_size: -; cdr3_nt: TGTGCCACCGTCGATAGGGAGCAGGCAGGTGGGCAGTATTTT; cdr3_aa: CATVDREQAGGQYF
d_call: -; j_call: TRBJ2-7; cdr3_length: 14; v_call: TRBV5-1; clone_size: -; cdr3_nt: TGCGCCAGCAGCCCCGGCGGAGGCACGGGGGAGCAGTACTTC; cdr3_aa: CASSPGGGTGEQYF
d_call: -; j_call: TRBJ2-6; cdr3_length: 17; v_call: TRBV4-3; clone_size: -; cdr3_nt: TGCGCCAGCAGCCAAGAGGGGGGGCTCGGTGGGGCCAACGTCCTGACTTTC; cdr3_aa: CASSQEGGLGGANVLTF
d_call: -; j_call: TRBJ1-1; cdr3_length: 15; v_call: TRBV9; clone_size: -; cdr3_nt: TGTGCCAGCAGCGCCCTTAAGCCCAGGGACACTGAAGCTTTCTTT; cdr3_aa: CASSALKPRDTEAFF
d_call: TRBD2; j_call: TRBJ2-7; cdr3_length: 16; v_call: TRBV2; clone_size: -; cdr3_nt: TGTGCCAGCCGGGGACTAGCGGGAGACTTTGTCTACGAGCAGTACTTC; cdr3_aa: CASRGLAGDFVYEQYF
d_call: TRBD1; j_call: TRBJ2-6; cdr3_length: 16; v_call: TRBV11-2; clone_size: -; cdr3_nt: TGTGCCAGCAGCGCGTACAGGGGAAGTGGGGCCAACGTCCTGACTTTC; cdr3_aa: CASSAYRGSGANVLTF
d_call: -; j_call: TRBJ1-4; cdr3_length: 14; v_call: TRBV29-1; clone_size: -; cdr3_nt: TGCAGCGTTGACAGGCGACCTCTTAATGAAAAACTGTTTTTT; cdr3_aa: CSVDRRPLNEKLFF
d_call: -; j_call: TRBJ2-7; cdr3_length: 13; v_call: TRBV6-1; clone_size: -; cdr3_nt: TGTGCCAGCAACCGCGGGATGTCCTACGAGCAGTACTTC; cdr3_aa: CASNRGMSYEQYF
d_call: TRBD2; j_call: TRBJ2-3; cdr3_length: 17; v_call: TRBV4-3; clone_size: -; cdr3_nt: TGCGCCAGCAGCCAAGACTCGGCGGGAGAGATCACAGATACGCAGTATTTT; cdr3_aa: CASSQDSAGEITDTQYF
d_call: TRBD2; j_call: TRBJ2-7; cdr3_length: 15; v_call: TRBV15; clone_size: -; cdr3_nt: TGTGCCACCAGCAGAGTCGAGGGAGGGCCTGAAGAGCAGTACTTC; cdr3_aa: CATSRVEGGPEEQYF
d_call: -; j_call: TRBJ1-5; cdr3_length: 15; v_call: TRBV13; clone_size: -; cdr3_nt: TGTGCCAGCAGCTTAGGTGCAGGGACTAATCAGCCCCAGCATTTT; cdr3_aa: CASSLGAGTNQPQHF
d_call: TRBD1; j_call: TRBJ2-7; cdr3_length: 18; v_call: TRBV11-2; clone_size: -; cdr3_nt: TGTGCCAGCAGCTTGGGACAGGGGCTCCTAACTACATCCTACGAGCAGTACTTC; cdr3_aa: CASSLGQGLLTTSYEQYF
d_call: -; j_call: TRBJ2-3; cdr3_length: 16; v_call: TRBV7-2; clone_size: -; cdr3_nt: TGTGCCAGCAGCCCATCCCAAGCCCTGGGCACAGATACGCAGTATTTT; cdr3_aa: CASSPSQALGTDTQYF
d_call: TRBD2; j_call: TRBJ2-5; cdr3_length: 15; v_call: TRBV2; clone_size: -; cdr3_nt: TGTGCCAGCAGAGTGACTAGCGGGGGGGCGGAGACCCAGTACTTC; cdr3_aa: CASRVTSGGAETQYF